The TCR beta chain under discussion was sequenced for a study of beta chain features in type 1 diabetes. cDNA synthesis used the whole RNA isolate, giving expressed TCRB sequences. TCRdb's copy holds only in-frame clones and misses some; the assay was immunoSEQ multiplex PCR. There are 160,000 or so clones in the sample; roughly 9% occur only once, and 0.7% lies in the top ten. This clone was detected a few times. Its antigen is undetermined. CD4+ naive, central memory, regulatory and stem cell-like memory subsets were isolated by sorting on CD45RO/CCR7/CD25/CD127/CD95/CD27. Over 98% purity was reached by all sorted populations. Trimming shortened V by 0 bases and J by 7 bases, and 9 bases separated the two germline ends. Germline V CDR1 and CDR2: GTSNPN, SVGIG (reference sequence). The CDR3 is 13 residues long. General study results and limits: TCRB CDR3 length was moderately but significantly reduced in all four CD4+ subsets of Type 1 diabetes patients. At VDJ recombination sites, type 1 diabetes patients had fewer insertions and more deleted nucleotides. Sequencing the cDNA could make cells with high TCR expression show up more than they should.

This TCR was recovered from a woman aged 25 to 39 with type 1 diabetes. The source material was central memory CD4+ T cells from blood. This sequence joins TRBV30 and TRBJ1-4, with unresolved D. Here the CDR3 reads CAWSVMLSEKLFF. In nucleotides, the CDR3 is TGTGCCTGGAGTGTAATGCTTAGTGAAAAACTGTTTTTT.